The next 32 T cell receptor beta chains were all read from a single sample in a study of T-cell memory formation after mild COVID-19. Via MiXCR, TCRdb re-called the 5' RACE reads, giving one row per CDR3 protein. The table lists approximately 82,000 distinct CDR3 sequences, about 13% of them singletons. The sequencing sample was made of PBMCs or a T cell subset sorted from them (not recorded which). The receptors stem from a man between 18 and 29 years old who had mild COVID-19 (a few samples of this study predate the infection). Cell type and time point are not known.

The rearrangement links TRBV4-3 to TRBJ2-2; D is possibly TRBD1 (5 bases). CDR3 length: 14 residues. V lost 4 bases and J lost 4, with 10 bases in between. Germline-derived CDR1 and CDR2 are LGHNA and YSLEER. The CDR3 sequence: CASSLEGATGELFF. In DNA form, the CDR3 reads TGCGCCAGCAGCCTTGAAGGGGCCACCGGGGAGCTGTTTTTT.

CDR3 in amino acids: CASSQVLRRNTEAFF. The CDR3 DNA reads as TGCGCCAGCAGCCAAGTGCTCAGGAGGAACACTGAAGCTTTCTTT. The chain uses TRBV4-1 and TRBJ1-1, with D unresolved. Germline V gene lookup returns CDR1 MGHRA and CDR2 YSYEKL. Trimming removed 1 base at V and 1 base at J, with 10 bases between. The CDR3 spans 15 residues.

The CDR3 region is CASSLQLVETQYF. The CDR3 DNA reads TGTGCCAGCAGTCTTCAGTTGGTGGAGACCCAGTACTTC. The chain links TRBV6-2 or TRBV6-3 to TRBJ2-5, with D unclear. The CDR3 contains 13 residues. V lost 5 bases to trimming and J lost 5 bases, with 12 bases between them. Germline values: CDR1 MNHEY, CDR2 SVGEGT.

Ten or more counts support this clonotype. The rearrangement links TRBV29-1 to TRBJ2-3; 9 bases line up with TRBD1. Trimming cost V 0 bases and J 5 bases; bases outside gene matches: 6. In germline, CDR1 is SQVTM, CDR2 ANQGSEA. This CDR3 contains 15 residues. The CDR3 DNA reads TGCAGCGTTGAAGAAGGGAGGGACAGGGAAGATACGCAGTATTTT. Its protein product is CSVEEGRDREDTQYF.

This clonotype was observed a handful of times. This chain links TRBV6-5 with TRBJ1-6; maybe TRBD1 (5 bases). Germline lookup yields CDR1 MNHEY and CDR2 SVGAGI. V was shortened by 5 bases and J by 9 bases, with 11 bases between the two germline ends. The CDR3 spans 13 residues. Here the CDR3 DNA reads TGTGCCAGCAGTCCCAGGGTTCGTTCACCCCTCCACTTT. This encodes CASSPRVRSPLHF.

The CDR3 nucleotides read TGTGCCAGCAGCTTAGGGGGCGCCCCCGGGGAGCTGTTTTTT. Amino acid sequence: CASSLGGAPGELFF. The rearrangement uses TRBV7-9 and TRBJ2-2, with D maybe TRBD1 (5 bases). Per the germline V gene, CDR1 is SEHNR and CDR2 is FQNEAQ (reference sequence). V shed 1 base and J shed 6 bases, with 9 bases lying between them. The CDR3 covers 14 residues.

This clonotype came up a few times. This chain links TRBV12-3 or TRBV12-4 with TRBJ1-1; TRBD1 agrees at 8 bases. The CDR3 length is 15 residues. With 2 bases clipped from V and 4 bases from J, the junction kept 6 bases outside the gene matches. The CDR3 region is CASSLTGGRGTEAFF. In nucleotides, the CDR3 is TGTGCCAGCAGTTTAACAGGGGGTAGGGGCACTGAAGCTTTCTTT.

This clonotype was seen more than once but under ten times. This rearrangement joins TRBV7-3 to TRBJ2-7, with 7 bases fitting TRBD1. Germline V gene sequence: CDR1 SGHTA, CDR2 FQGTGA. This CDR3 has 15 residues. Germline trimming cut 5 bases from V and 5 bases from J; bases unmatched to any gene: 12. The CDR3 region is CASSLSTGSKHEQYF. CDR3 bases: TGTGCCAGCAGCCTGTCGACAGGGAGCAAGCACGAGCAGTACTTC.

The V and J genes are TRBV4-1 and TRBJ1-3, with 12 bases matching TRBD1. The V segment lost 3 bases and the J segment 0 bases; nucleotides outside the gene matches: 6. This CDR3 has 18 amino acids. Per germline, CDR1 MGHRA and CDR2 YSYEKL. The CDR3 protein is CASSHLGTGGFSGNTIYF. The CDR3 coding sequence is TGCGCCAGCAGCCACTTAGGGACAGGGGGCTTCTCTGGAAACACCATATATTTT.

The rearrangement links TRBV27 to TRBJ2-2; possibly TRBD2 for D (6 bases). There are 16 residues in the CDR3. With 2 bases removed from V and 2 bases from J, the gap between germline ends came to 12 bases. The germline gives CDR1 MNHEY, CDR2 SMNVEV (reference sequence). In nucleotides, the CDR3 is TGTGCCAGCAGTTTAATTCCCGGACTAAACACCGGGGAGCTGTTTTTT. Residues: CASSLIPGLNTGELFF.

The CDR3, as DNA: TGTGCCAGCAGGAACCGGGACAGGGTCGCCGAGCAGTACTTC. This sequence encodes CASRNRDRVAEQYF. V is TRBV27 and J is TRBJ2-7; 9 bases are shared with TRBD1. CDR3 size: 14 residues. The V and J ends lost 6 bases and 6 bases, in that order; junction bases with no gene match: 9. Per the germline V gene, CDR1 is MNHEY and CDR2 is SMNVEV (reference sequence).

This clonotype was detected a few times. This sequence joins TRBV28 and TRBJ2-7, with D maybe TRBD1 (6 bases). The germline V and J ends were trimmed by 4 bases and 6 bases, with 10 bases remaining between them. Germline V CDR1 and CDR2: MDHEN, SYDVKM. The CDR3 has 12 residues. In DNA form, the CDR3 reads TGTGCCAGCAGTTACAGGGTTGGCGAGCAGTACGTC. The encoded protein is CASSYRVGEQYV.

This clonotype was detected a few times. The chain joins TRBV20-1 to TRBJ2-7; D may be TRBD1 (6 bases). CDR1 is DFQATT, CDR2 SNEGSKA, per germline (reference sequence). This CDR3 has 14 residues. The V gene lost 5 bases and the J gene lost 0 bases, with 14 bases spanning the gap. The CDR3 sequence is CSAERDTNSYEQYF. For the CDR3, the DNA is TGCAGTGCTGAAAGGGACACAAACTCCTACGAGCAGTACTTC.

The rearrangement uses TRBV4-1 and TRBJ2-7; 10 positions agree with TRBD1. This CDR3 is 15 amino acids long. V was pared by 6 bases and J by 2 bases, with 7 bases of the junction left unmatched. Germline CDR1 MGHRA, CDR2 YSYEKL. In DNA form, the CDR3 reads TGCGCCAGCAGTCAGGGACAGGGGAGACCCTACGAGCAGTACGTC. This translates into CASSQGQGRPYEQYV.

This clonotype was seen a few times. V usage is TRBV20-1 and J usage is TRBJ2-5; a possible D gene is TRBD1 (6 bases). CDR3 length: 16 residues. V shed 6 bases and J shed 5 bases, with 25 bases lying between them. Germline assignment: CDR1 DFQATT and CDR2 SNEGSKA (reference sequence). CDR3 loop: CSAALGWGPPGETQYF. The CDR3 DNA reads TGCAGTGCGGCGCTGGGTTGGGGGCCCCCGGGGGAGACCCAGTACTTC.

This clonotype came up a few times. This chain uses TRBV7-3 with TRBJ2-1; D assignment may be TRBD1 or TRBD2 (5 bases each). The ends were cut back, 8 bases at V and 9 bases at J, with 11 bases in the middle. CDR1 is SGHTA, CDR2 FQGTGA, per germline. This CDR3 has 11 residues. The CDR3 nucleotides read TGTGCCAGCGGGTGGGGGTTTGAGCAGTTCTTC. It yields the protein CASGWGFEQFF. The complete variable domain, with remaining parts taken from reference TRBV7-3 and TRBJ2-1, reads GAGVSQTPSNKVTEKGKYVELRCDPISGHTALYWYRQSLGQGPEFLIYFQGTGAADDSGLPNDRFFAVRPEGSVSTLKIQRTERGDSAVYLCASGWGFEQFFGPGTRLTVL.

This clonotype was found a few times. The chain recombines TRBV12-3 or TRBV12-4 with TRBJ1-3; D is possibly TRBD1 (5 bases). Trimming pared 6 bases from V and 2 bases from J, leaving 17 bases between. The CDR3 totals 16 residues. CDR3 DNA sequence: TGTGCCAGCAGCCGGACCGGGGGGGGGACTGGAAACACCATATATTTT. Translated, it gives CASSRTGGGTGNTIYF.

The V gene is TRBV20-1, the J gene TRBJ2-7; maybe TRBD2 (7 bases). Trimming removed 6 bases from V and 2 bases from J, with 17 bases in between. This CDR3 comprises 14 residues. Germline-derived CDR1 and CDR2 are DFQATT and SNEGSKA (reference sequence). CDR3 sequence (DNA): TGCAGTGCGGGGGGGCGGAAAAGTACCTACGAGCAGTACTTC. This sequence encodes CSAGGRKSTYEQYF.

V is TRBV12-3 or TRBV12-4 and J is TRBJ2-6; D remains ambiguous. This CDR3 is built from 18 residues. The V and J ends lost 6 bases and 1 base respectively, with 19 bases between them. CDR3 region: CASSLLALGRSGANVLTF. In DNA form, the CDR3 reads TGTGCCAGCAGCCTTCTCGCTCTAGGAAGATCTGGGGCCAACGTCCTGACTTTC.

The chain combines TRBV5-1 with TRBJ1-1, with 9 bases fitting TRBD1. Looked up from germline, CDR1 is SGHRS and CDR2 is YFSETQ. Unmatched junction bases numbered 6, after V lost 5 bases and J lost 1 base. This CDR3 has 15 amino acids. Written as DNA, the CDR3 is TGCGCCAGCAGTCTACAGGGGGCGAAGAACACTGAAGCTTTCTTT. Its translation: CASSLQGAKNTEAFF.

The table lists this clonotype with a few counts. V gene TRBV5-1 combines with J gene TRBJ2-3; 9 bases fit TRBD2. The CDR3 is 16 amino acids. The germline gives CDR1 SGHRS, CDR2 YFSETQ. Unmatched junction bases numbered 7, after V lost 1 base and J lost 4 bases. CDR3: CASSLTLAGLPDTQYF. The CDR3 DNA reads as TGCGCCAGCAGCTTGACCCTAGCGGGGCTCCCAGATACGCAGTATTTT.

The CDR3 region has the DNA TGTGCCAGCAGCTCCGACGGCTCCTACGAGCAGTACTTC. Translated, it gives CASSSDGSYEQYF. This chain links TRBV7-3 with TRBJ2-7; D is unresolved. V lost 4 bases to trimming and J lost 0 bases, with 7 bases between them. The germline CDR1 and CDR2 sequences are SGHTA and FQGTGA. The CDR3 is 13 amino acids.

The sample holds a few counts of this clonotype. The chain is built from TRBV12-3 or TRBV12-4 and TRBJ2-3, with D possibly matching TRBD2 (6 bases). Trimming left V 5 bases short and J 3 bases short, with 21 bases between. This CDR3 contains 17 residues. CDR3 region: CASSRRLDGGRTDTQYF. CDR3 coding DNA: TGTGCCAGCAGTCGCCGCCTCGACGGGGGTCGGACAGATACGCAGTATTTT.

This clonotype turned up a few times. The chain has TRBV6-2 or TRBV6-3 and TRBJ2-1, with D unclear. CDR3 length equals 12 residues. CDR1 is MNHEY and CDR2 is SVGEGT in the germline V gene. V shed 2 bases and J shed 4 bases, with 3 bases lying between them. For the CDR3, the DNA is TGTGCCAGCAGTTACGGTTACAATGAGCAGTTCTTC. Translation gives CASSYGYNEQFF.

The CDR3 coding sequence is TGTGCCACCGGCCCGGGTTCCCAAGCTTTCTTT. It specifies CATGPGSQAFF. The J gene is TRBJ1-1, the V gene TRBV7-9; D is undetermined. Looked up from germline, CDR1 is SEHNR and CDR2 is FQNEAQ (reference sequence). V lost 10 bases to trimming and J lost 9 bases, with 15 bases between them. CDR3 length equals 11 residues.

The gene calls are TRBV5-8 and TRBJ2-1; D possibly corresponds to TRBD2 (6 bases). Trimming stripped 0 bases from V and 5 bases from J, with 15 bases between. The CDR3 runs 16 residues. Looked up from germline, CDR1 is SGHTS and CDR2 is YDEGEE. The chain's CDR3 is CASSLEGGPEHNEQFF. The CDR3 DNA is TGTGCCAGCAGCTTGGAGGGAGGTCCCGAGCACAATGAGCAGTTCTTC.

The CDR3 DNA is TGTGCCATCAGTGACAATCTTGAAGCTTTCTTT. As protein: CAISDNLEAFF. V and J are TRBV10-3 and TRBJ1-1; D is unresolved. The CDR3 totals 11 residues. The germline CDR1 and CDR2 sequences are ENHRY and SYGVKD. Deletions cut 3 bases from V and 7 bases from J, with 6 bases between.

This clonotype has just a few counts. The gene calls are TRBV6-6 and TRBJ2-1; D is unresolved. Germline CDR1 MNHNY, CDR2 SVGAGI (reference sequence). Between the trimmed V and J ends, which lost 2 bases and 5 bases, there was a span of 4 bases. The CDR3 is made up of 12 amino acids. The CDR3 is CASSYTDNEQFF. CDR3 nucleotide sequence: TGTGCCAGCAGTTACACAGACAATGAGCAGTTCTTC.

In this sample, this clonotype turned up a few times. The rearrangement uses TRBV7-9 and TRBJ2-7; D might be TRBD1 (5 bases). Trimming shortened V by 2 bases and J by 5 bases, and 19 bases separated the two germline ends. From germline, CDR1 is SEHNR and CDR2 FQNEAQ (reference sequence). This CDR3 has 16 residues. CDR3 DNA sequence: TGTGCCAGCAGCTTAACCTTAGACAGTCAGTCCGACGAGCAGTACTTC. Its protein product is CASSLTLDSQSDEQYF. Full variable domain (missing parts from reference TRBV7-9 and TRBJ2-7): DTGVSQNPRHKITKRGQNVTFRCDPISEHNRLYWYRQTLGQGPEFLTYFQNEAQLEKSRLLSDRFSAERPKGSFSTLEIQRTEQGDSAMYLCASSLTLDSQSDEQYFGPGTRLTVT.

V is TRBV7-9 and J is TRBJ1-6; D ambiguous. This CDR3 contains 16 residues. Germline V gene sequence: CDR1 SEHNR, CDR2 FQNEAQ (reference sequence). V was trimmed by 0 bases and J by 0 bases, leaving 6 bases between them. The DNA for the CDR3 is TGTGCCAGCAGCTTAGCACATAGCTCCTATAATTCACCCCTCCACTTT. This gives the protein CASSLAHSSYNSPLHF.

Of note for this clonotype: Given the absence of the conserved phenylalanine or tryptophan at the CDR3 end, a read error is likely. CDR3 bases: TGTGCCAGCAGCTTAGGGGGGGGAGGTGAAGAGACCCAGTACTTA. This translates into CASSLGGGGEETQYL. V and J are TRBV7-2 and TRBJ2-5; 7 bases are shared with TRBD2. CDR1 is SGHTA and CDR2 is FQGNSA in the germline V gene. V trimming: 1 base; J trimming: 3 bases; junction bases outside the gene matches: 5. This CDR3 region has 15 residues.

This sequence joins TRBV4-1 and TRBJ1-1; D is unclear. Germline CDR1 MGHRA, CDR2 YSYEKL. The length of the CDR3 is 15 residues. V was shortened by 0 bases and J by 6 bases, with 14 bases between the two germline ends. CDR3 coding DNA: TGCGCCAGCAGCCAAGAAGGCCTCGAGGCGGCTGAAGCTTTCTTT. Encoded protein: CASSQEGLEAAEAFF.